The 32 T cell receptor beta chains below come from one sample, sequenced in a study of cytomegalovirus exposure and HLA in healthy donors. 13 Jbeta primers and 60 Vbeta primers were used for the PCR. The table came from immunoSEQ multiplex PCR; TCRdb's copy has only in-frame clones and leaves some out. Among under 200,000 clones listed, over 75% were seen once. Specimen: PBMCs. These receptor sequences come from a man in his 60s in good health and CMV-seronegative.

The chain has TRBV27 and TRBJ2-7; 8 bases are a match to TRBD1. The CDR3 contains 15 residues. V lost 5 bases and J lost 2; bases outside the gene matches: 8. Germline V gives CDR1 MNHEY, CDR2 SMNVEV (reference sequence). This CDR3 is CASSRGDRRTYEQYF. CDR3 nucleotide sequence: TGTGCCAGCAGTAGGGGGGACAGGCGAACCTACGAGCAGTACTTC.

This clone was seen more than once but under ten times. This sequence joins TRBV25-1 and TRBJ1-1; D might be TRBD1 (6 bases). Between the trimmed V and J ends, which lost 5 bases and 4 bases, there was a span of 11 bases. The CDR3 length is 13 residues. Germline loops: CDR1 MGHDK, CDR2 SYGVNS. The DNA of the CDR3 is TGTGCCAGCAGTCACAGGGTATCCACTGAAGCTTTCTTT. Protein sequence: CASSHRVSTEAFF.

The chain recombines TRBV5-5 with TRBJ2-3, with 8 bases lining up with TRBD2. Germline assignment: CDR1 SGHKS and CDR2 YYEKEE (reference sequence). There are 15 residues in the CDR3. V gave up 0 bases and J gave up 4 bases; unmatched junction bases: 4. Here the CDR3 reads CASSLGTSFPDTQYF. In DNA form, the CDR3 reads TGTGCCAGCAGCTTGGGGACTAGCTTTCCAGATACGCAGTATTTT.

V gene TRBV29-1 combines with J gene TRBJ2-7, with D possibly being TRBD1 (6 bases). Germline V gives CDR1 SQVTM, CDR2 ANQGSEA. V was pared by 4 bases and J by 0 bases, with 19 bases between. CDR3 length equals 16 residues. Written as DNA, the CDR3 is TGCAGCGTTGTGGGTCTCCAGGGGAAGAGCTCCTACGAGCAGTACTTC. This translates into CSVVGLQGKSSYEQYF.

The rearrangement links TRBV7-7 to TRBJ2-2; D may be TRBD2 (6 bases). CDR3 size: 15 residues. The germline V and J ends were trimmed by 6 bases and 0 bases, with 11 bases remaining between them. CDR1 is SSHAT, CDR2 FNYEAQ, per germline (reference sequence). CDR3 loop: CASRSGGTNTGELFF. CDR3 coding DNA: TGTGCCAGCAGATCTGGGGGGACGAACACCGGGGAGCTGTTTTTT. Full variable domain (rest looked up from reference TRBV7-7 and TRBJ2-2): GAGVSQSPRYKVTKRGQDVTLRCDPISSHATLYWYQQALGQGPEFLTYFNYEAQPDKSGLPSDRFSAERPEGSISTLTIQRTEQRDSAMYRCASRSGGTNTGELFFGEGSRLTVL.

A single count supports this clone. The chain is built from TRBV6-1 and TRBJ1-3; D not resolved. This CDR3 has 14 amino acids. V was cut by 1 base and J by 4 bases, with 8 bases left in between. Germline lookup yields CDR1 MNHNS and CDR2 SASEGT. CDR3 sequence reads: CASSEERSGNTIYF. CDR3 nucleotide sequence: TGTGCCAGCAGTGAAGAGAGGTCCGGAAACACCATATATTTT.

The rearrangement uses TRBV27 and TRBJ2-5; D gene uncertain. The end of the DNA aligns better with TRBJ2-7, so the J call may be wrong. This CDR3 has 15 residues. Germline CDR1 reads MNHEY; CDR2 reads SMNVEV (reference sequence). The CDR3 coding sequence is TGTGCCAGCAGTTTATTTATAGATTCCTCCTACGAGCAGTACTTC. It is translated as CASSLFIDSSYEQYF.

This sequence joins TRBV9 and TRBJ2-5; TRBD2 aligns across 10 bases. This CDR3 region has 16 residues. V lost 0 bases to trimming and J lost 1 base; unmatched junction nucleotides: 3. Germline lookup yields CDR1 SGDLS and CDR2 YYNGEE. CDR3 amino acids: CASSVGTSGLQETQYF. CDR3 DNA: TGTGCCAGCAGCGTAGGGACTAGCGGCCTCCAAGAGACCCAGTACTTC.

This chain joins TRBV6-4 and TRBJ1-2, with TRBD1 matching 7 bases. The CDR3 spans 12 residues. Looked up from germline, CDR1 is MRHNA and CDR2 is SNTAGT. V shed 6 bases, J shed 8 bases, and the junction held 6 bases outside the gene matches. The CDR3 DNA reads as TGTGCCAGCAGGCGGACAGGAGGGGGCTACACCTTC. Protein sequence: CASRRTGGGYTF.

CDR3 sequence reads: CASSPSRVASGRHYEQYF. CDR3 coding DNA: TGTGCCAGCTCACCTAGTAGGGTGGCTAGCGGGAGGCATTACGAGCAGTACTTC. This chain uses TRBV18 with TRBJ2-7, with 11 bases identical to TRBD2. CDR3 length: 18 residues. The ends lost 3 bases at V and 4 bases at J; junction bases unmatched: 14. Germline lookup yields CDR1 KGHSH and CDR2 LQKENI. The full variable domain, completed using reference TRBV18 and TRBJ2-7, is NAGVMQNPRHLVRRRGQEARLRCSPMKGHSHVYWYRQLPEEGLKFMVYLQKENIIDESGMPKERFSAEFPKEGPSILRIQQVVRGDSAAYFCASSPSRVASGRHYEQYFGPGTRLTVT.

As concerns this clone: Other nucleotide sequences in the sample specify the same CDR3. This chain links TRBV6-1 with TRBJ1-4; 7 bases agree with TRBD1. With V trimmed by 3 bases and J by 3 bases, 7 bases remained unmatched. The germline V gene has CDR1 MNHNS and CDR2 SASEGT. The CDR3 covers 16 residues. CDR3: CASSDETGWANEKLFF. The DNA for the CDR3 is TGTGCCAGCAGTGACGAGACAGGGTGGGCTAATGAAAAACTGTTTTTT.

This clone was recorded a few times. The rearrangement uses TRBV5-6 and TRBJ2-2; D possibly corresponds to TRBD2 (5 bases). CDR3 length equals 13 residues. V gave up 4 bases and J gave up 7 bases, with 11 bases separating them. The germline CDR1 and CDR2 sequences are SGHDT and YYEEEE. The CDR3 nucleotides are TGTGCCAGCAGCCCACTAGTTTTCGGGGAGCTGTTTTTT. Translating gives CASSPLVFGELFF.

The rearrangement joins TRBV19 to TRBJ1-2; TRBD1 matches at 10 bases. The CDR3 runs 16 residues. CDR1 and CDR2 (germline): LNHDA, SQIVND (reference sequence). V was pared by 6 bases and J by 8 bases, with 15 bases of the junction left unmatched. As DNA, the CDR3 is TGTGCCAGTAGCGGGACAGGGGCCCTGGGACTCAAAGGCTACACCTTC. It yields the protein CASSGTGALGLKGYTF.

The rearrangement joins TRBV5-1 to TRBJ2-3; 8 bases agree with TRBD1. V was clipped by 2 bases and J by 4 bases; unmatched bases: 6. CDR1 SGHRS and CDR2 YFSETQ come from the germline V gene. The CDR3 is 15 amino acids. The CDR3 DNA is TGCGCCAGCAGCTTAGGACAGGGACTCCCAGATACGCAGTATTTT. Protein sequence: CASSLGQGLPDTQYF.

CDR3 residues: CASSLGPGVTNGELFF. As DNA, the CDR3 is TGTGCCAGCAGCTTAGGGCCGGGAGTTACGAACGGGGAGCTGTTTTTT. V and J are TRBV7-6 and TRBJ2-2, with D possibly TRBD2 on 6 matching bases. This CDR3 is 16 amino acids long. Germline V lookup: CDR1 SGHVS, CDR2 FNYEAQ. Deletions cut 1 base from V and 7 bases from J, with 16 bases between.

The rearrangement uses TRBV9 and TRBJ2-7; 9 bases match TRBD1. This CDR3 has 14 residues. The junction had 6 bases not matched to a gene; V was cut back by 4 bases and J by 4 bases. Germline V lookup: CDR1 SGDLS, CDR2 YYNGEE. For the CDR3, the DNA is TGTGCCAGCAGCCTAGGGACAGGGTTGTACGAGCAGTACTTC. This encodes CASSLGTGLYEQYF. Using reference TRBV9 and TRBJ2-7 for the parts outside the CDR3, the full variable domain is DSGVTQTPKHLITATGQRVTLRCSPRSGDLSVYWYQQSLDQGLQFLIQYYNGEERAKGNILERFSAQQFPDLHSELNLSSLELGDSALYFCASSLGTGLYEQYFGPGTRLTVT.

As for this clone: The junction and the germline gene differ at one end; a read error may be behind it. This chain joins TRBV6-5 and TRBJ1-5, with 7 bases aligning to TRBD1. This CDR3 is built from 14 residues. Germline CDR1 and CDR2: MNHEY and SVGAGI. CDR3 residues: CASSWTGPNQPQNF. The CDR3 nucleotides read TGTGCCAGCAGTTGGACAGGCCCAAATCAGCCCCAGAATTTT.

The J gene is TRBJ2-1, the V gene TRBV15, with 11 nucleotides matching TRBD1. From germline, CDR1 is LNHNV and CDR2 YYDKDF (reference sequence). V lost 1 base, J lost 7 bases, and 6 bases stayed unmatched. This CDR3 region has 16 residues. CDR3 protein: CATSRVVGTGGNEQFF. The CDR3 DNA reads as TGTGCCACCAGCAGAGTGGTCGGGACAGGGGGGAATGAGCAGTTCTTC. The whole variable domain, filled in from reference TRBV15 and TRBJ2-1, reads DAMVIQNPRYQVTQFGKPVTLSCSQTLNHNVMYWYQQKSSQAPKLLFHYYDKDFNNEADTPDNFQSRRPNTSFCFLDIRSPGLGDTAMYLCATSRVVGTGGNEQFFGPGTRLTVL.

V and J are TRBV19 and TRBJ2-1; possible D gene TRBD1, 6 bases. Germline values: CDR1 LNHDA, CDR2 SQIVND (reference sequence). V was trimmed by 5 bases and J by 8 bases, leaving 19 bases between them. The length of the CDR3 is 15 residues. The CDR3: CASSLGAGGLDEQFF. The CDR3, as DNA: TGTGCCAGTAGTCTGGGGGCGGGTGGTTTGGATGAGCAGTTCTTC. Full variable domain (missing parts from reference TRBV19 and TRBJ2-1): DGGITQSPKYLFRKEGQNVTLSCEQNLNHDAMYWYRQDPGQGLRLIYYSQIVNDFQKGDIAEGYSVSREKKESFPLTVTSAQKNPTAFYLCASSLGAGGLDEQFFGPGTRLTVL.

This rearrangement joins TRBV25-1 to TRBJ1-1; the D gene is possibly TRBD1 (6 bases). Germline values: CDR1 MGHDK, CDR2 SYGVNS. The CDR3 totals 15 residues. Trimming took 0 bases from V and 2 from J, leaving 10 bases between them. As DNA, the CDR3 is TGTGCCAGCAGTGAATATACAGGGATAAACACTGAAGCTTTCTTT. The encoded protein is CASSEYTGINTEAFF.

The V gene is TRBV28, the J gene TRBJ1-1, with D perhaps matching TRBD1 (6 bases). This CDR3 is built from 15 residues. V was cut by 4 bases and J by 1 base, with 13 bases left in between. The germline gives CDR1 MDHEN, CDR2 SYDVKM. The CDR3 spells CASSSAGVENTEAFF. In DNA, the CDR3 is TGTGCCAGCAGTTCTGCAGGGGTGGAGAACACTGAAGCTTTCTTT.

The count of this clone is one. Compared with germline, one end of the junction differs, possibly owing to a read error. The gene calls are TRBV7-7 and TRBJ2-1, with D perhaps matching TRBD2 (6 bases). The CDR3 has 15 amino acids. CDR1 and CDR2 (germline): SSHAT, FNYEAQ (reference sequence). CDR3 DNA sequence: TGTGCTAGCAGCCCGACTAGTGTCGGCTACAATGAGCAGTTCTTC. This gives the protein CASSPTSVGYNEQFF.

The rearrangement joins TRBV7-8 to TRBJ2-5, with 7 bases matching TRBD2. V shed 0 bases and J 2 bases; nucleotides not matched to a gene: 9. CDR1 and CDR2 from the germline V gene are SGHVS and FQNEAQ. The CDR3 runs to 17 residues. CDR3 sequence: CASSLALVLATQETQYF. The CDR3 nucleotides read TGTGCCAGCAGCTTAGCGCTCGTACTAGCGACACAAGAGACCCAGTACTTC. Full variable domain (missing parts from reference TRBV7-8 and TRBJ2-5): GAGVSQSPRYKVAKRGQDVALRCDPISGHVSLFWYQQALGQGPEFLTYFQNEAQLDKSGLPSDRFFAERPEGSVSTLKIQRTQQEDSAVYLCASSLALVLATQETQYFGPGTRLLVL.

The CDR3 nucleotides read TGCGCCAGCAGCAGTTTGCCGGGAAAGTTCTACGAGCAGTACTTC. Its protein is CASSSLPGKFYEQYF. The rearrangement links TRBV5-1 to TRBJ2-7; D possibly corresponds to TRBD2 (5 bases). Trimming stripped 4 bases from V and 3 bases from J, with 17 bases between. Germline CDR1 and CDR2: SGHRS and YFSETQ. This CDR3 is 15 amino acids long. Based on the CDR3 plus reference TRBV5-1 and TRBJ2-7, the full variable domain is KAGVTQTPRYLIKTRGQQVTLSCSPISGHRSVSWYQQTPGQGLQFLFEYFSETQRNKGNFPGRFSGRQFSNSRSEMNVSTLELGDSALYLCASSSLPGKFYEQYFGPGTRLTVT.

This clone was counted only a few times. J is TRBJ2-3 and V is TRBV27, with D possibly TRBD2 on 5 matching bases. This CDR3 has 14 amino acids. Germline CDR1 MNHEY, CDR2 SMNVEV (reference sequence). Trimming removed 2 bases at V and 4 bases at J, with 10 bases between. The CDR3 sequence: CASSLRTYADTQYF. The CDR3 coding sequence is TGTGCCAGCAGTTTACGGACTTATGCAGATACGCAGTATTTT.

This clone occurred a few times. The CDR3 sequence: CASSRDRGHGKLFF. The CDR3 nucleotides are TGTGCCAGCAGTAGGGACAGGGGTCATGGAAAACTGTTTTTT. V is TRBV2 and J is TRBJ1-4; 10 bases agree with TRBD1. Germline CDR1 reads SNHLY; CDR2 reads FYNNEI. The ends lost 5 bases at V and 10 bases at J; junction bases unmatched: 7. The CDR3 has 14 amino acids.

This chain joins TRBV7-2 and TRBJ2-7, with TRBD2 as a possible D gene (5 bases). Trimming took 6 bases from V and 7 from J, leaving 19 bases between them. The CDR3 covers 14 residues. CDR1 and CDR2 from the germline V gene are SGHTA and FQGNSA. DNA for the CDR3: TGTGCCAGCAGACCTAGCAGGAGAGTTAGTGAGCAGTACTTC. Amino acids: CASRPSRRVSEQYF.

As DNA, the CDR3 is TGTGCCAGTAGTATAGATGCGGGCGGCGCGGAAAAACTGTTTTTT. Its protein product is CASSIDAGGAEKLFF. The chain joins TRBV19 to TRBJ1-4; no clear D gene. The length of the CDR3 is 15 residues. The germline V and J ends were trimmed by 0 bases and 8 bases, with 13 bases remaining between them. Per the germline V gene, CDR1 is LNHDA and CDR2 is SQIVND (reference sequence).

The chain employs TRBV2 and TRBJ1-1; TRBD1 might be the D (6 bases). The germline V gene has CDR1 SNHLY and CDR2 FYNNEI. The length of the CDR3 is 16 residues. The V and J ends lost 4 bases and 8 bases respectively, with 23 bases between them. CDR3 region: CASSVRGAAGGEEAFF. CDR3 sequence (DNA): TGTGCCAGCAGTGTTCGGGGGGCGGCAGGTGGGGAAGAAGCTTTCTTT.

This clone was observed a handful of times. This chain links TRBV6-1 with TRBJ2-7; 7 nucleotides match TRBD1. CDR1 MNHNS and CDR2 SASEGT come from the germline V gene. CDR3 size: 14 residues. Trimming cost V 6 bases and J 0 bases; bases outside gene matches: 5. CDR3 in amino acids: CASRATGSSYEQYF. The CDR3 DNA follows: TGTGCCAGCAGGGCGACAGGGAGCTCCTACGAGCAGTACTTC.

The gene calls are TRBV5-1 and TRBJ2-2; TRBD1 aligns across 8 bases. This CDR3 is 16 amino acids long. Germline lookup yields CDR1 SGHRS and CDR2 YFSETQ. V gave up 4 bases and J gave up 6 bases; unmatched junction bases: 11. The DNA for the CDR3 is TGCGCCAGCAGCCTTGGTTTGCAGGGGGCGCCCGGGGAGCTGTTTTTT. This gives the protein CASSLGLQGAPGELFF.

The chain has TRBV13 and TRBJ2-2; 11 bases are a match to TRBD2. V trimming: 5 bases; J trimming: 5 bases; junction bases outside the gene matches: 7. CDR1 PRHDT and CDR2 FYEKMQ come from the germline V gene (reference sequence). The CDR3 is 16 amino acids. The CDR3 DNA follows: TGTGCCAGCAGCCCCGCAGGGACTAGCGGTACCGGGGAGCTGTTTTTT. This gives the protein CASSPAGTSGTGELFF.